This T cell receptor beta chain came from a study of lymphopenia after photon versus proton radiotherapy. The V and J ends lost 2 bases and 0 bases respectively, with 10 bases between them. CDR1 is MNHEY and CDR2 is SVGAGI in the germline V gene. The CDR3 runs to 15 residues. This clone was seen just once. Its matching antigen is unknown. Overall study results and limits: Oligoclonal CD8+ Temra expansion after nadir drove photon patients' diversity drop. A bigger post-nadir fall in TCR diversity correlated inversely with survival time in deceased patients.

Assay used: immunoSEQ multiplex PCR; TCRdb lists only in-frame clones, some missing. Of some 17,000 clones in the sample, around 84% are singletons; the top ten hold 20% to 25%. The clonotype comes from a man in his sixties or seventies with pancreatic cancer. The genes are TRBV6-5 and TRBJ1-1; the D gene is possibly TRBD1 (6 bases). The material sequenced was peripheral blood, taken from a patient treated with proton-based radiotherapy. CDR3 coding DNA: TGTGCCAGCAGTTACGTCGGGGGCTTGAACACTGAAGCTTTCTTT. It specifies CASSYVGGLNTEAFF.